These T cell receptor beta chains were read from a single sample in a study of T-cell reconstitution after alpha-beta-depleted transplantation in children. TCRdb re-called the PCR reads with MiXCR, one entry per CDR3 protein. The data show 600,000 to 700,000 distinct CDR3 sequences, around a sixth seen once. Sample: PBMCs from the stem cell graft donor, taken from the stem cell graft. All receptors come from a human donor who donated a stem cell graft to a child with acute myeloid leukemia. CDR3s include the opening cysteine and the closing phenylalanine or tryptophan. A D gene is named only where the DNA matches it firmly. Rows give clone size only sometimes, using once, few, many, or a class for an expanded clone.

v_gene: TRBV12-3/TRBV12-4; j_gene: TRBJ1-2; d_gene: TRBD1; abundance: few; CDR3aa: CASSRPGQGGYTF; CDR3nt: TGTGCCAGCAGCCGCCCTGGACAGGGAGGCTACACCTTC
v_gene: TRBV15; j_gene: TRBJ2-7; d_gene: -; abundance: -; CDR3aa: CATSRDRELTYEQYF; CDR3nt: TGTGCCACCAGCAGAGATCGAGAACTGACCTACGAGCAGTACTTC
v_gene: TRBV13; j_gene: TRBJ1-5; d_gene: -; abundance: -; CDR3aa: CASSLGQVFQPQHF; CDR3nt: TGTGCCAGCAGCTTAGGACAGGTTTTTCAGCCCCAGCATTTT
v_gene: TRBV2; j_gene: TRBJ2-4; d_gene: TRBD1; abundance: few; CDR3aa: CASSEDRGLAKNIQYF; CDR3nt: TGTGCCAGCAGCGAAGACAGGGGACTAGCCAAAAACATTCAGTACTTC
v_gene: TRBV24-1; j_gene: TRBJ2-3; d_gene: -; abundance: few; CDR3aa: CATSAGRGPSTDTQYF; CDR3nt: TGTGCCACCAGTGCTGGTCGGGGGCCGAGCACAGATACGCAGTATTTT
v_gene: TRBV20-1; j_gene: TRBJ2-1; d_gene: TRBD2; abundance: many; CDR3aa: CSARDWLADPSYNEQFF; CDR3nt: TGCAGTGCTAGAGATTGGCTAGCGGATCCCTCCTACAATGAGCAGTTCTTC
v_gene: TRBV7-9; j_gene: TRBJ2-1; d_gene: TRBD1; abundance: -; CDR3aa: CASSLQLTGGNEQFF; CDR3nt: TGTGCCAGCAGCCTACAACTGACAGGGGGCAATGAGCAGTTCTTC
v_gene: TRBV12-3/TRBV12-4; j_gene: TRBJ2-1; d_gene: -; abundance: -; CDR3aa: CASGIVEQFF; CDR3nt: TGTGCCAGCGGAATCGTAGAGCAGTTCTTC
v_gene: TRBV12-3/TRBV12-4; j_gene: TRBJ2-5; d_gene: TRBD2; abundance: -; CDR3aa: CASSLGTSGGAGQETQYF; CDR3nt: TGTGCCAGCAGCCTAGGGACTAGCGGGGGCGCCGGCCAAGAGACCCAGTACTTC
v_gene: TRBV20-1; j_gene: TRBJ2-5; d_gene: -; abundance: -; CDR3aa: CSFQGQETQYF; CDR3nt: TGCAGCTTCCAGGGGCAAGAGACCCAGTACTTC
v_gene: TRBV20-1; j_gene: TRBJ2-2; d_gene: -; abundance: -; CDR3aa: CSARDEQGNTGELFF; CDR3nt: TGCAGTGCTAGAGATGAACAGGGAAACACCGGGGAGCTGTTTTTT
v_gene: TRBV29-1; j_gene: TRBJ2-2; d_gene: -; abundance: many; CDR3aa: CSVVGQPAGGELFF; CDR3nt: TGCAGCGTTGTTGGGCAGCCGGCCGGCGGGGAGCTGTTTTTT
v_gene: TRBV4-3; j_gene: TRBJ2-5; d_gene: -; abundance: -; CDR3aa: CASSPDTGKETQYF; CDR3nt: TGCGCCAGCAGCCCAGATACCGGTAAAGAGACCCAGTACTTC
v_gene: TRBV13; j_gene: TRBJ1-1; d_gene: -; abundance: many; CDR3aa: CASSPRDEAFF; CDR3nt: TGTGCCAGCAGCCCAAGGGACGAAGCTTTCTTT
v_gene: TRBV7-9; j_gene: TRBJ1-4; d_gene: TRBD1; abundance: -; CDR3aa: CASSPGQASNEKLFF; CDR3nt: TGTGCCAGCAGCCCGGGACAGGCTTCTAATGAAAAACTGTTTTTT
v_gene: TRBV15; j_gene: TRBJ2-4; d_gene: -; abundance: -; CDR3aa: CATSRDRAGLAKNIQYF; CDR3nt: TGTGCCACCAGCAGAGATCGGGCAGGCTTAGCCAAAAACATTCAGTACTTC
v_gene: TRBV20-1; j_gene: TRBJ1-1; d_gene: -; abundance: many; CDR3aa: CSARDRTSMNTEAFF; CDR3nt: TGCAGTGCTAGAGATCGGACATCCATGAACACTGAAGCTTTCTTT
v_gene: TRBV14; j_gene: TRBJ2-1; d_gene: -; abundance: -; CDR3aa: CASSLFPAGTLGGEQFF; CDR3nt: TGTGCCAGCAGCCTTTTTCCCGCCGGGACCTTAGGAGGTGAGCAGTTCTTC
v_gene: TRBV7-6; j_gene: TRBJ2-2; d_gene: -; abundance: few; CDR3aa: CASSSEVNTGELFF; CDR3nt: TGTGCCAGCAGTTCTGAGGTGAACACCGGGGAGCTGTTTTTT
v_gene: TRBV20-1; j_gene: TRBJ2-1; d_gene: TRBD2; abundance: many; CDR3aa: CSARELAGGHDEQFF; CDR3nt: TGCAGTGCTAGAGAACTAGCGGGGGGGCATGATGAGCAGTTCTTC
v_gene: TRBV9; j_gene: TRBJ2-1; d_gene: -; abundance: many; CDR3aa: CASSLTDNEQFF; CDR3nt: TGTGCCAGCAGCTTGACAGACAATGAGCAGTTCTTC
v_gene: TRBV6-1; j_gene: TRBJ1-3; d_gene: -; abundance: few; CDR3aa: CASSARDLSGNTIYF; CDR3nt: TGTGCCAGCAGTGCCCGGGACCTCTCTGGAAACACCATATATTTT
v_gene: TRBV7-2; j_gene: TRBJ1-2; d_gene: -; abundance: many; CDR3aa: CASSQSSDHNYGYTF; CDR3nt: TGTGCCAGCAGCCAATCTTCTGACCATAACTATGGCTACACCTTC
v_gene: TRBV5-1; j_gene: TRBJ2-7; d_gene: -; abundance: -; CDR3aa: CASSPETYEQYF; CDR3nt: TGCGCCAGCAGCCCAGAAACCTACGAGCAGTACTTC
v_gene: TRBV5-1; j_gene: TRBJ2-1; d_gene: -; abundance: -; CDR3aa: CASSLAAGGSGNEQFF; CDR3nt: TGCGCCAGCAGCTTGGCCGCAGGGGGGAGCGGAAATGAGCAGTTCTTC
v_gene: TRBV20-1; j_gene: TRBJ1-1; d_gene: -; abundance: -; CDR3aa: CSASMGKMNTEAFF; CDR3nt: TGCAGTGCTAGTATGGGAAAAATGAACACTGAAGCTTTCTTT
v_gene: TRBV15; j_gene: TRBJ1-2; d_gene: -; abundance: many; CDR3aa: CATSRVQYGYTF; CDR3nt: TGTGCCACCAGTCGAGTGCAGTATGGCTACACCTTC
v_gene: TRBV30; j_gene: TRBJ2-3; d_gene: TRBD2; abundance: -; CDR3aa: CAWTLGAGGSDTQYF; CDR3nt: TGTGCCTGGACCCTAGGGGCGGGGGGGTCGGATACGCAGTATTTT
v_gene: TRBV12-5; j_gene: TRBJ1-2; d_gene: TRBD1; abundance: once; CDR3aa: CASGPTAHTGATLYGYTF; CDR3nt: TGTGCTAGTGGTCCCACGGCCCATACAGGGGCGACCCTCTATGGCTACACCTTC
v_gene: TRBV7-8; j_gene: TRBJ2-2; d_gene: -; abundance: -; CDR3aa: CASSPGGVGTGELFF; CDR3nt: TGTGCCAGCAGTCCCGGCGGGGTGGGCACCGGGGAGCTGTTTTTT
v_gene: TRBV20-1; j_gene: TRBJ1-5; d_gene: -; abundance: few; CDR3aa: CSARDARGGLYQPQHF; CDR3nt: TGCAGTGCTAGAGATGCAAGGGGAGGTTTGTATCAGCCCCAGCATTTT
v_gene: TRBV29-1; j_gene: TRBJ2-7; d_gene: -; abundance: many; CDR3aa: CSVPWRGEQYF; CDR3nt: TGCAGCGTTCCCTGGCGAGGCGAGCAGTACTTC
v_gene: TRBV11-2; j_gene: TRBJ2-1; d_gene: TRBD2; abundance: many; CDR3aa: CASSPRLAGENNEQFF; CDR3nt: TGTGCCAGCAGCCCCCGACTAGCGGGGGAGAACAATGAGCAGTTCTTC
v_gene: TRBV7-9; j_gene: TRBJ2-7; d_gene: -; abundance: -; CDR3aa: CASSGGAAVDEQYF; CDR3nt: TGTGCCAGCAGCGGTGGGGCCGCGGTGGACGAGCAGTACTTC
v_gene: TRBV20-1; j_gene: TRBJ2-1; d_gene: TRBD1; abundance: -; CDR3aa: CSAVRDRVDNEQFF; CDR3nt: TGCAGTGCTGTCCGGGACAGGGTCGACAATGAGCAGTTCTTC
v_gene: TRBV5-1; j_gene: TRBJ2-1; d_gene: -; abundance: many; CDR3aa: CASSKGGRYNEQFF; CDR3nt: TGCGCCAGCAGCAAGGGGGGGCGATACAATGAGCAGTTCTTC
v_gene: TRBV12-3/TRBV12-4; j_gene: TRBJ1-6; d_gene: -; abundance: -; CDR3aa: CASSPTANSPLHF; CDR3nt: TGTGCCAGCAGTCCGACGGCAAATTCACCCCTCCACTTT
v_gene: TRBV6-2/TRBV6-3; j_gene: TRBJ2-3; d_gene: -; abundance: few; CDR3aa: CANPGGDTQYF; CDR3nt: TGTGCCAACCCAGGCGGGGATACGCAGTATTTT
v_gene: TRBV12-3/TRBV12-4; j_gene: TRBJ1-1; d_gene: -; abundance: -; CDR3aa: CATQLGLPEGAFF; CDR3nt: TGTGCCACCCAATTAGGACTCCCTGAGGGAGCTTTCTTT
v_gene: TRBV7-3; j_gene: TRBJ1-1; d_gene: -; abundance: few; CDR3aa: CASSLLGGGTEAFF; CDR3nt: TGTGCCAGCAGCTTACTCGGGGGGGGTACTGAAGCTTTCTTT
v_gene: TRBV6-2/TRBV6-3; j_gene: TRBJ2-7; d_gene: -; abundance: many; CDR3aa: CASSNGPYYEQYF; CDR3nt: TGTGCCAGCAGTAACGGACCATACTACGAGCAGTACTTC
v_gene: TRBV24-1; j_gene: TRBJ2-2; d_gene: -; abundance: -; CDR3aa: CATSSSSVSETTGELFF; CDR3nt: TGTGCCACCAGTAGTAGTTCAGTTTCCGAAACCACCGGGGAGCTGTTTTTT
v_gene: TRBV28; j_gene: TRBJ1-5; d_gene: TRBD1; abundance: -; CDR3aa: CASSRQGEYNQPQHF; CDR3nt: TGTGCCAGCAGTCGACAGGGTGAATACAATCAGCCCCAGCATTTT
v_gene: TRBV27; j_gene: TRBJ2-5; d_gene: -; abundance: few; CDR3aa: CAIPRGKETQYF; CDR3nt: TGTGCCATCCCCCGGGGGAAGGAGACCCAGTACTTC
v_gene: TRBV18; j_gene: TRBJ2-3; d_gene: -; abundance: few; CDR3aa: CASLPGGTDTQYF; CDR3nt: TGTGCCAGCCTACCGGGGGGCACAGATACGCAGTATTTT
v_gene: TRBV10-3; j_gene: TRBJ2-5; d_gene: -; abundance: -; CDR3aa: CAISLLEGRGETQYF; CDR3nt: TGTGCCATCAGTCTCCTCGAGGGCAGGGGCGAGACCCAGTACTTC
v_gene: TRBV7-9; j_gene: TRBJ1-2; d_gene: -; abundance: -; CDR3aa: CASTLPAGDYGYTF; CDR3nt: TGTGCCAGCACCCTGCCGGCGGGAGACTATGGCTACACCTTC
v_gene: TRBV10-3; j_gene: TRBJ1-6; d_gene: -; abundance: many; CDR3aa: CAIRGTLNSPLHF; CDR3nt: TGTGCCATCCGAGGGACACTCAATTCACCCCTCCACTTT
v_gene: TRBV12-3/TRBV12-4; j_gene: TRBJ2-2; d_gene: -; abundance: many; CDR3aa: CASSFWGRENTGELFF; CDR3nt: TGTGCCAGCAGTTTTTGGGGACGGGAGAACACCGGGGAGCTGTTTTTT
v_gene: TRBV25-1; j_gene: TRBJ1-2; d_gene: -; abundance: -; CDR3aa: CASSQPGRIYGYTF; CDR3nt: TGTGCCAGCAGTCAACCGGGACGGATCTATGGCTACACCTTC
v_gene: TRBV20-1; j_gene: TRBJ1-2; d_gene: TRBD1; abundance: many; CDR3aa: CSASRQGWYGYTF; CDR3nt: TGCAGTGCTAGTCGACAGGGATGGTATGGCTACACCTTC
v_gene: TRBV7-2; j_gene: TRBJ2-5; d_gene: TRBD1; abundance: -; CDR3aa: CASSFIGQGETTQYF; CDR3nt: TGTGCCAGCAGCTTCATTGGACAGGGGGAAACGACCCAGTACTTC
v_gene: TRBV28; j_gene: TRBJ1-4; d_gene: TRBD1; abundance: few; CDR3aa: CASSSGGSNEKLFF; CDR3nt: TGTGCCAGCAGTTCAGGGGGTAGTAATGAAAAACTGTTTTTT
v_gene: TRBV27; j_gene: TRBJ2-3; d_gene: -; abundance: many; CDR3aa: CASTTGRGTDTQYF; CDR3nt: TGTGCCTCCACGACAGGTAGAGGCACAGATACGCAGTATTTT
v_gene: TRBV27; j_gene: TRBJ1-4; d_gene: -; abundance: few; CDR3aa: CASFLLRVFVVEKLFF; CDR3nt: TGTGCCAGCTTTCTTCTTAGGGTCTTTGTTGTTGAAAAACTGTTTTTT
v_gene: TRBV28; j_gene: TRBJ1-1; d_gene: -; abundance: few; CDR3aa: CAASGPNTEAFF; CDR3nt: TGTGCCGCTTCCGGGCCGAACACTGAAGCTTTCTTT